Here is one T cell receptor (beta chain) with its context. The antigen it binds to is not known. No base qualities exist here, and no much larger clone lies one base off it. The sample belongs to a study of blood T cell repertoires in COVID-19 (dated by TCRdb to the early 2020s). About the investigation overall: Collaborator samples came from the United States, Italy and Spain and covered acute and convalescent phases of COVID-19. The samples were drawn from the first 160 participants of the ongoing ImmuneRACE study and from about 1,200 subjects provided by 6 global collaborators. A de-identified subject ID, COVID-19 status, age in years and sex were almost always included in the sample metadata. A freely available public database, intended as a resource for researchers studying the immune response to SARS-CoV-2, is where the repertoires were released. Where available, HLA class I and class II types were taken from metadata supplied by the sample provider and were not determined by assay-based typing. The dataset comprised deeply sampled blood TCRbeta repertoires from subjects exposed to, actively infected with, or recovered from COVID-19. The material from the prospective study consisted of cDNA or gDNA derived from T cells, B-cell-depleted T cells, or PBMCs.

The immunoSEQ Assay, a bias-controlled multiplex PCR, was used to amplify TCRbeta CDR3 regions from genomic DNA. In the paper's pipeline: The number of nucleated cells in each sample was estimated by amplification of reference gene primers within the assay. To quantify the absolute abundance of each unique TCRbeta CDR3 rearrangement, sequence reads were collapsed and filtered. For each sample, productive Simpson clonality was calculated as the square root of Simpson's diversity index across productive rearrangements. Sourced from immuneACCESS, this table was stored by TCRdb with only in-frame sequences that have V and J called. A share of the clones is absent; for the studies checked, an unresolved V gene accounts for under half, and the remainder has no known explanation. The V and J calls and clone size are taken from that table; D and trimming were inferred from the DNA. Present in this sample are 200,000 to 300,000 clones, about 80% of which were seen just once. The ten largest clonotypes hold around 3.2% of the sample.

Spanning cysteine to phenylalanine, the CDR3 consists of 14 amino acids. Just CDR3 DNA is preserved here, 42 bases in frame from base 1. V ends up 6 bases short and J 6 bases short, with an unmatched junction base count of 8. CDR1 is given as SNHLY and CDR2 as FYNNEI, both from the germline V gene. The collaborating institutions used their own protocols to collect whole blood in K2EDTA tubes. Collaborator samples were shipped for TCRbeta analysis as frozen whole blood, isolated PBMCs, or DNA extracted from either sample type. General study outcomes and caveats: How much clinical and demographic metadata was included differed by source and by participant, and the metadata was provided uncurated.

The sequence links TRBV2 to TRBJ2-7, with 10 bases aligning to TRBD2. The origin of this receptor is a woman at least 80 years old with acute or convalescent COVID-19. Sample: peripheral blood. The CDR3 protein is CASRTSGAGLEQYF. The nucleotide sequence reads as follows: TGTGCCAGCAGAACTAGCGGGGCGGGACTCGAGCAGTACTTC.